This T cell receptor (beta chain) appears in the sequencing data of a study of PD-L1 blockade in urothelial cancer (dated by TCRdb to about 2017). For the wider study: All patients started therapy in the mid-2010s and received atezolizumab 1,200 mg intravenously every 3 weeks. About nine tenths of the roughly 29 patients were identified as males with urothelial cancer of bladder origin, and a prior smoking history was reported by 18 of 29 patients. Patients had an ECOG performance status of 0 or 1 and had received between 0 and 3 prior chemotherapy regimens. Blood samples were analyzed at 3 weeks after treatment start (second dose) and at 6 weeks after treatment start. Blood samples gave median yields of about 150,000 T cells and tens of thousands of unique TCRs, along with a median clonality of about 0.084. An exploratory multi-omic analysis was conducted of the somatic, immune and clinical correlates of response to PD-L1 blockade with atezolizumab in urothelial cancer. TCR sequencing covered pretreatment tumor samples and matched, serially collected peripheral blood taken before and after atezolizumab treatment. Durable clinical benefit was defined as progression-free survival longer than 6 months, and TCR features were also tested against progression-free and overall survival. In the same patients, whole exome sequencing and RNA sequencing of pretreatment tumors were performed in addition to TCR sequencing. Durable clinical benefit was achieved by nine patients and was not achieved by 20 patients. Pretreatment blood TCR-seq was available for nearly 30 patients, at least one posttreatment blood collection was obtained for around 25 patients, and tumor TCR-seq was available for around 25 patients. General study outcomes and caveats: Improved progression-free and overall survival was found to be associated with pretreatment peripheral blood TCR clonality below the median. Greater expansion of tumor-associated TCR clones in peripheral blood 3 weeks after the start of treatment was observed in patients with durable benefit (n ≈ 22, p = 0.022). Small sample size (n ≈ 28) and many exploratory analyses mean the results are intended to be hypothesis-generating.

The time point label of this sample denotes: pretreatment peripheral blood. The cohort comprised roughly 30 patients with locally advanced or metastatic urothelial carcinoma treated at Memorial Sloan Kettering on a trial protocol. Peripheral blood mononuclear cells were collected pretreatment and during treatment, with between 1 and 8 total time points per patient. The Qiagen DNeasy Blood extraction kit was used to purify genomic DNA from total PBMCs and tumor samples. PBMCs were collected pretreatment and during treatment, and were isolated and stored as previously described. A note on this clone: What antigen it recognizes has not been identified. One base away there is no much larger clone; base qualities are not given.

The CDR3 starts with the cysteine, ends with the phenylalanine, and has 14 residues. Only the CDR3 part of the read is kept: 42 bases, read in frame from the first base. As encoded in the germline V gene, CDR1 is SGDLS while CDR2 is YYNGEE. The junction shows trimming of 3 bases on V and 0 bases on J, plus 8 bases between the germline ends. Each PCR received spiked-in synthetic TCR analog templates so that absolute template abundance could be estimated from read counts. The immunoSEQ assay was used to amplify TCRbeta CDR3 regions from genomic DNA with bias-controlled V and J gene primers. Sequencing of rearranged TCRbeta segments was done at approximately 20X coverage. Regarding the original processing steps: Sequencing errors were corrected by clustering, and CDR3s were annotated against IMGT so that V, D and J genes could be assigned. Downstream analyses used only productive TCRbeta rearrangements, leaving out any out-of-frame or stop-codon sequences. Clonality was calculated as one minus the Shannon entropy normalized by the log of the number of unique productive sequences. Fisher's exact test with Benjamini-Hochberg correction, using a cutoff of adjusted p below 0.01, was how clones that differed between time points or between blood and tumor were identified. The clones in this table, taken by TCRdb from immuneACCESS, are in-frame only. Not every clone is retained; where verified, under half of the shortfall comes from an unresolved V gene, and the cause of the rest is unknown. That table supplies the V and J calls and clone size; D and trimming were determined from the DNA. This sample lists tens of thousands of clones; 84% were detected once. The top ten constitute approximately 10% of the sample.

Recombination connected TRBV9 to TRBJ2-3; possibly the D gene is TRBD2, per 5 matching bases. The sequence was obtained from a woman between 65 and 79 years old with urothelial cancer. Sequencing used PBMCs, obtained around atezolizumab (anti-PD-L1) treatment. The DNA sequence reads TGTGCCAGCAGCGGGAGGCCTAGCACAGATACGCAGTATTTT. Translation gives CASSGRPSTDTQYF.